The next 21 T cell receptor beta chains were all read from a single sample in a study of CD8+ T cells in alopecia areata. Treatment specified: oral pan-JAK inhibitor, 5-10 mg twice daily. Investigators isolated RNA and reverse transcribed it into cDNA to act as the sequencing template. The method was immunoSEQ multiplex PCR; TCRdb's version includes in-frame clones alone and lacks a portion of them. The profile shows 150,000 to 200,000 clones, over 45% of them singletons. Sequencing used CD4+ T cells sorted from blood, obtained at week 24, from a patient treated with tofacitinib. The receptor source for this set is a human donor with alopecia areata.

The CDR3 here is CASRESVNQPQHF. The CDR3 coding sequence is TGCGCCAGCAGAGAATCCGTCAATCAGCCCCAGCATTTT. The V gene is TRBV5-1, the J gene TRBJ1-5; no reliable D call. The CDR3 totals 13 residues. Germline CDR1 SGHRS, CDR2 YFSETQ. The V gene lost 5 bases and the J gene lost 3 bases, with 9 bases spanning the gap.

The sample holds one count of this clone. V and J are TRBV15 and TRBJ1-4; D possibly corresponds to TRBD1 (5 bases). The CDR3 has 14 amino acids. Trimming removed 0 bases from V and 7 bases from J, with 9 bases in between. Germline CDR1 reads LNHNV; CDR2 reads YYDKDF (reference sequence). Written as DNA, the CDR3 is TGTGCCACCAGCAGAGAACAGGAGGCTGAAAAACTGTTTTTT. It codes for CATSREQEAEKLFF.

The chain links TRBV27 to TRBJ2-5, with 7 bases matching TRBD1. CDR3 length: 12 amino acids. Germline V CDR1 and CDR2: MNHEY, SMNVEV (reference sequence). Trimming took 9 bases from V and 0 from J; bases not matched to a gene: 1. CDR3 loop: CARGQHQETQYF. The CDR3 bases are TGTGCCAGGGGACAGCACCAAGAGACCCAGTACTTC.

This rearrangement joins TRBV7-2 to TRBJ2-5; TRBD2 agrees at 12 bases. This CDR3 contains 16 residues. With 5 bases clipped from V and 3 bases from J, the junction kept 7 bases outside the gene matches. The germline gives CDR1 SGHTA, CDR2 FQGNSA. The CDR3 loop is CASSPGLAGSKETQYF. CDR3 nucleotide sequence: TGTGCCAGCAGCCCCGGACTAGCGGGAAGTAAAGAGACCCAGTACTTC.

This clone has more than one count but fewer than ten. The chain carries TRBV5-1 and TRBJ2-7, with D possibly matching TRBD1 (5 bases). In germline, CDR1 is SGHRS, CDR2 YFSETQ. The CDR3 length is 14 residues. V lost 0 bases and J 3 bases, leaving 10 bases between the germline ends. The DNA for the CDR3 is TGCGCCAGCAGCTTGGAGTTAGGGGACTACGAGCAGTACTTC. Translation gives CASSLELGDYEQYF.

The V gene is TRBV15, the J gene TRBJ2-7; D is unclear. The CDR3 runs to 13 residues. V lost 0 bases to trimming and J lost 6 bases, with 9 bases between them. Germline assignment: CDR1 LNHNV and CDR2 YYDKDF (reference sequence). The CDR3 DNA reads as TGTGCCACCAGCAGAGAATTGAGGCCCGAGCAGTACTTC. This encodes CATSRELRPEQYF.

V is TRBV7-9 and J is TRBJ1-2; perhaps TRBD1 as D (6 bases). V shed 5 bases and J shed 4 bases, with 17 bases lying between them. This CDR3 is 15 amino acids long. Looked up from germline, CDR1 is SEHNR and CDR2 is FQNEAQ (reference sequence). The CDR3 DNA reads TGTGCCAGCAGCCGCTCCGGGGGAGGGGGCTATGGCTACACCTTC. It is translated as CASSRSGGGGYGYTF.

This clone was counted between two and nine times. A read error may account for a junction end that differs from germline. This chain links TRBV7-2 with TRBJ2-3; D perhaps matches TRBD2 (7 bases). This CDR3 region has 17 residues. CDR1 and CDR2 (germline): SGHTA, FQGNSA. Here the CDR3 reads CASRLGGVAISTDTQYF. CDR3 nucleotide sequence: TGTGCCAGCAGATTAGGGGGGGTAGCGATTAGCACAGATACGCAGTATTTT.

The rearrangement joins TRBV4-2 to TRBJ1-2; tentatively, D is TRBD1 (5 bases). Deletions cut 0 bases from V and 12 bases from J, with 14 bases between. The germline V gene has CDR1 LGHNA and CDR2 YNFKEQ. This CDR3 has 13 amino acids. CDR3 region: CASSQEERGRHTF. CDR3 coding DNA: TGTGCCAGCAGCCAAGAAGAAAGGGGAAGGCACACCTTC.

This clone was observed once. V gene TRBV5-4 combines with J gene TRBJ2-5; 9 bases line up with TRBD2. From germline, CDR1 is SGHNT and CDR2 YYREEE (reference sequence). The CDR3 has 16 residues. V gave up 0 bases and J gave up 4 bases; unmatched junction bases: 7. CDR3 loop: CASSLASRGGRETQYF. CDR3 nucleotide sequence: TGTGCCAGCAGCTTGGCCTCGCGGGGGGGCCGAGAGACCCAGTACTTC.

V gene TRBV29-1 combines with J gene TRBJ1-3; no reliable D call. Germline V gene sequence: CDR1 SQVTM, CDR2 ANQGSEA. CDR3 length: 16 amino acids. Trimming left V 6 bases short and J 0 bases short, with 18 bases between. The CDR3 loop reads CSVLSAQAISGNTIYF. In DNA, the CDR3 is TGCAGCGTCCTTTCCGCCCAGGCTATCTCTGGAAACACCATATATTTT.

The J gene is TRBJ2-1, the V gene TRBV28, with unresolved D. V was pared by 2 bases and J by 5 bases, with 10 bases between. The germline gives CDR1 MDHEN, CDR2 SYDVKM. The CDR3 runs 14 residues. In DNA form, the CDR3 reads TGTGCCAGCAGTTTAGGAGACGGAAACAATGAGCAGTTCTTC. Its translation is CASSLGDGNNEQFF.

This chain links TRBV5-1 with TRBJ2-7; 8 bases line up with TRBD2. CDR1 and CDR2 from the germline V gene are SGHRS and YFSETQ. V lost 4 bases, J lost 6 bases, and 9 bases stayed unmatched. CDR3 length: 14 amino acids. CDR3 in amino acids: CASSQQAGDIEQYF. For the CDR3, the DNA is TGCGCCAGCAGCCAGCAAGCGGGAGACATCGAGCAGTACTTC.

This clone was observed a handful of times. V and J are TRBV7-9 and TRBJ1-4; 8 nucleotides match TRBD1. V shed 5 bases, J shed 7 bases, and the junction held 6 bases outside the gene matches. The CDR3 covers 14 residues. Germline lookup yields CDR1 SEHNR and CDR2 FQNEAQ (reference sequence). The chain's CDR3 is CASSVTGEFEKLFF. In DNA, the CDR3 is TGTGCCAGCAGCGTGACAGGGGAATTTGAAAAACTGTTTTTT. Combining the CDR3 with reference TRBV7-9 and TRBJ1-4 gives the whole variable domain DTGVSQNPRHKITKRGQNVTFRCDPISEHNRLYWYRQTLGQGPEFLTYFQNEAQLEKSRLLSDRFSAERPKGSFSTLEIQRTEQGDSAMYLCASSVTGEFEKLFFGSGTQLSVL.

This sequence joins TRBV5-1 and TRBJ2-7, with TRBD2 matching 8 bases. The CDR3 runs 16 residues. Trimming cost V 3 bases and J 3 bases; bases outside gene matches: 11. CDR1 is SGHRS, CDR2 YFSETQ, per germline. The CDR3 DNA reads TGCGCCAGCAGCTACATACCGGGACTAGGCGACTACGAGCAGTACTTC. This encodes CASSYIPGLGDYEQYF.

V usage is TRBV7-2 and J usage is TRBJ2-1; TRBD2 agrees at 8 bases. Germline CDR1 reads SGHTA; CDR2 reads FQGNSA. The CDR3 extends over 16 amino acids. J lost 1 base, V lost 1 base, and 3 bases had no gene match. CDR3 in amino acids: CASSLGLAGSYNEQFF. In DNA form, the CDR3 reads TGTGCCAGCAGCTTAGGCCTAGCGGGTTCCTACAATGAGCAGTTCTTC. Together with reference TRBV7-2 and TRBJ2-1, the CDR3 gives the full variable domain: GAGVSQSPSNKVTEKGKDVELRCDPISGHTALYWYRQSLGQGLEFLIYFQGNSAPDKSGLPSDRFSAERTGGSVSTLTIQRTQQEDSAVYLCASSLGLAGSYNEQFFGPGTRLTVL.

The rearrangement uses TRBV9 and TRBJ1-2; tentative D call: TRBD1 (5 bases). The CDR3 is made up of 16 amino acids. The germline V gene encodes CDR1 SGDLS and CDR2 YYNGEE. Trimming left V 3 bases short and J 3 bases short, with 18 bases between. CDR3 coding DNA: TGTGCCAGCAGCGAGGCCCCGATAAGGGGTGACTATGGCTACACCTTC. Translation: CASSEAPIRGDYGYTF.

The CDR3 sequence is CASSTSASYEQYF. CDR3 bases: TGTGCCAGCAGTACTAGCGCCTCCTACGAGCAGTACTTC. J is TRBJ2-7 and V is TRBV2; 7 nucleotides agree with TRBD2. Trimming cost V 5 bases and J 0 bases; bases outside gene matches: 1. This CDR3 comprises 13 residues. Germline-derived CDR1 and CDR2 are SNHLY and FYNNEI.

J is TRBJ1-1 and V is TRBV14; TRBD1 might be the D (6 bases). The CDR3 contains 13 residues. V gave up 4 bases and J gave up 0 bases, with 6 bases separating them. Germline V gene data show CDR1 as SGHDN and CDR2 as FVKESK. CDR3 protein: CASSRTVNTEAFF. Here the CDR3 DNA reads TGTGCCAGCAGCCGGACAGTGAACACTGAAGCTTTCTTT. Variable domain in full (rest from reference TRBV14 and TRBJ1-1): EAGVTQFPSHSVIEKGQTVTLRCDPISGHDNLYWYRRVMGKEIKFLLHFVKESKQDESGMPNNRFLAERTGGTYSTLKVQPAELEDSGVYFCASSRTVNTEAFFGQGTRLTVV.

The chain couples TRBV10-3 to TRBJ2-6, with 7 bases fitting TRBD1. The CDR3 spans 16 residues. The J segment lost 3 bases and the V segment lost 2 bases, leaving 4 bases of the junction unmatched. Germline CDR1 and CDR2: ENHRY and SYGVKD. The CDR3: CAISENYRGGANVLTF. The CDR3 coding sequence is TGTGCCATCAGTGAGAATTACAGGGGTGGGGCCAACGTCCTGACTTTC.

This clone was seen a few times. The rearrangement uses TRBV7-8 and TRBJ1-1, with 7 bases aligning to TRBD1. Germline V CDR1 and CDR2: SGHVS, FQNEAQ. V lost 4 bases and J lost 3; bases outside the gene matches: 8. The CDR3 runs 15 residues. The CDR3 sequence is CASSWAGGIDTEAFF. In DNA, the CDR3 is TGTGCCAGCAGCTGGGCAGGGGGTATTGACACTGAAGCTTTCTTT.